This T cell receptor beta chain was retrieved from a study of beta chain features in type 1 diabetes. Study at large: Healthy donors and patients showed comparable age, gender and cell yields.

Investigators reverse transcribed all isolated RNA, so they sequenced expressed TCRB transcripts. Sequencing was performed with immunoSEQ multiplex PCR; in TCRdb, only in-frame clones are kept and a portion is missing. The sample contains 80,000 to 90,000 clones, under 35% of which appear only once. V lost 5 bases, J lost 3 bases, and 15 bases stayed unmatched. The CDR3 is 19 residues long. Germline values: CDR1 SGHVS, CDR2 FQNEAQ. The receptor comes from a woman under 30 in good health. The specimen sequenced was stem cell memory CD4+ T cells from blood. The chain links TRBV7-8 to TRBJ1-5, with 11 bases lining up with TRBD1. Written as DNA, the CDR3 is TGTGCCAGCAGCCGCCGGACAGGGGGCGGTGGGGGATACAATCAGCCCCAGCATTTT. Protein product: CASSRRTGGGGGYNQPQHF.